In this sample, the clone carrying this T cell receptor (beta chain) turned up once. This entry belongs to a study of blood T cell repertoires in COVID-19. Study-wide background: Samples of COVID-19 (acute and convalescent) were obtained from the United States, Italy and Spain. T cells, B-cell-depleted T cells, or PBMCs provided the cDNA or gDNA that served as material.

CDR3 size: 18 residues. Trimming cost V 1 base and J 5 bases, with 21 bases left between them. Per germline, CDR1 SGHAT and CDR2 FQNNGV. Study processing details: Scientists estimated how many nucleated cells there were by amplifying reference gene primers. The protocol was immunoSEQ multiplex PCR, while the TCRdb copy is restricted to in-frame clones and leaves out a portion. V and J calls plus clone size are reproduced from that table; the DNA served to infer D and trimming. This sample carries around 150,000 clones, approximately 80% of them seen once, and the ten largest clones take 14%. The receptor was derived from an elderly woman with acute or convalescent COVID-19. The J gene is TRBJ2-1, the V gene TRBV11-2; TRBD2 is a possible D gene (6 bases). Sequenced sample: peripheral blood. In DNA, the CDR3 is TGTGCCAGCAGCTTAGTTGTTTTACGGGAGAGGTACAACAATGAGCAGTTCTTC. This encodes CASSLVVLRERYNNEQFF.